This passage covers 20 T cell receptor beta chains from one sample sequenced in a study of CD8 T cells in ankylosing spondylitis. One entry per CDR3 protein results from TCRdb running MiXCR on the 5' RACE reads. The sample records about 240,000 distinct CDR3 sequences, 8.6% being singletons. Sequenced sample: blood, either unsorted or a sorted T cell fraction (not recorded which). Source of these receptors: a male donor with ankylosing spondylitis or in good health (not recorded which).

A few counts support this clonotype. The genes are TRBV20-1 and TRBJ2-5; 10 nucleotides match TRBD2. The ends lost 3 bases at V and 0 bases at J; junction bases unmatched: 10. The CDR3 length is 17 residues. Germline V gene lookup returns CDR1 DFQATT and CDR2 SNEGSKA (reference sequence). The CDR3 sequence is CSASPSSGGEYQETQYF. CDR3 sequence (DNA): TGCAGTGCTAGCCCCTCTAGCGGGGGAGAGTACCAAGAGACCCAGTACTTC.

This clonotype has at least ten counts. The CDR3 loop is CASSPTGGSSGANVLTF. The CDR3 DNA sequence: TGTGCCAGCAGTCCTACCGGGGGAAGCTCTGGGGCCAACGTCCTGACTTTC. This chain connects TRBV6-1 to TRBJ2-6, with TRBD2 as a possible D gene (6 bases). Trimming removed 5 bases at V and 0 bases at J, with 14 bases between. The CDR3 covers 17 residues. The germline V gene has CDR1 MNHNS and CDR2 SASEGT.

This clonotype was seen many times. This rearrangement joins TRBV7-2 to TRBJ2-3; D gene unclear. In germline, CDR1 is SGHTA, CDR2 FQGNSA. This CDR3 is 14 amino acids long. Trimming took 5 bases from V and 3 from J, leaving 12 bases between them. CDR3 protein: CASSGIHATDTQYF. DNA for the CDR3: TGTGCCAGCAGCGGGATCCACGCTACAGATACGCAGTATTTT.

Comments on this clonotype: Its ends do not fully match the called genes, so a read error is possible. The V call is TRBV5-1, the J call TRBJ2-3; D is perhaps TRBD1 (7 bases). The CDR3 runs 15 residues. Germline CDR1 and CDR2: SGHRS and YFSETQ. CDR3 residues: CTSSGGTESTDTQYF. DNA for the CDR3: TGCACCAGCAGCGGCGGGACAGAGAGCACAGATACGCAGTATTTT. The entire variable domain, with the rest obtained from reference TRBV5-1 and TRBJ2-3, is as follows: KAGVTQTPRYLIKTRGQQVTLSCSPISGHRSVSWYQQTPGQGLQFLFEYFSETQRNKGNFPGRFSGRQFSNSRSEMNVSTLELGDSALYLCTSSGGTESTDTQYFGPGTRLTVL.

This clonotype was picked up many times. The CDR3 DNA sequence: TGTGCCAGCAGTTTCTCGACAGGGGATCACTACAATGAGCAGTTCTTC. Translating gives CASSFSTGDHYNEQFF. This chain joins TRBV27 and TRBJ2-1, with TRBD1 identical over 8 bases. This CDR3 comprises 16 residues. Trimming took 3 bases from V and 3 from J; bases not matched to a gene: 7. CDR1 MNHEY and CDR2 SMNVEV come from the germline V gene (reference sequence).

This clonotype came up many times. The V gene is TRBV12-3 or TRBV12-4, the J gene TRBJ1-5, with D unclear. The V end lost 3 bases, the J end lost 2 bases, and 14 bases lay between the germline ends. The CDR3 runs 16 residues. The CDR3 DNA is TGTGCCAGCAGTTTCGGCGGAGGGCCTGGCAATCAGCCCCAGCATTTT. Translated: CASSFGGGPGNQPQHF.

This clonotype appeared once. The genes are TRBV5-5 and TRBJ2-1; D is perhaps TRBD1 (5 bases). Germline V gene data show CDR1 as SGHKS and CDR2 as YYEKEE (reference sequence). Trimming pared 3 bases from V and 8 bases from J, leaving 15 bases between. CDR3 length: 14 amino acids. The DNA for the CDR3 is TGTGCCAGCAGCTCCGTTACTCAGGGCTATGAGCAGTTCTTC. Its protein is CASSSVTQGYEQFF.

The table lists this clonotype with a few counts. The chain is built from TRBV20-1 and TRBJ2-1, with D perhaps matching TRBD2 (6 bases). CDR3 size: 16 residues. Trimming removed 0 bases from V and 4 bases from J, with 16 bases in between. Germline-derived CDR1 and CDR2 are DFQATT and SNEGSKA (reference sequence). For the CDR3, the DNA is TGCAGTGCTAGAGATGGGAGGAGGCTAACGTACAATGAGCAGTTCTTC. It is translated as CSARDGRRLTYNEQFF.

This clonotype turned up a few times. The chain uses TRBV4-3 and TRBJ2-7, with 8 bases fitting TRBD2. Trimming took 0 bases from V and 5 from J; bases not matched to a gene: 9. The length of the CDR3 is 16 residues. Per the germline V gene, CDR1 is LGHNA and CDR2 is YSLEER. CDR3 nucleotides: TGCGCCAGCAGCCAAGAGTTGAAAGCGGGAGTCCACGAGCAGTACTTC. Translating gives CASSQELKAGVHEQYF.

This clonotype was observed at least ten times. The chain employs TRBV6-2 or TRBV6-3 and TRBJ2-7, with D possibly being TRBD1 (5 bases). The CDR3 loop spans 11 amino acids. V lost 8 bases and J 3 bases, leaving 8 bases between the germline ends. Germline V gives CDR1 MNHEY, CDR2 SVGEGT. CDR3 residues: CASGHFYEQYF. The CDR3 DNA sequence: TGTGCCAGCGGACACTTCTACGAGCAGTACTTC.

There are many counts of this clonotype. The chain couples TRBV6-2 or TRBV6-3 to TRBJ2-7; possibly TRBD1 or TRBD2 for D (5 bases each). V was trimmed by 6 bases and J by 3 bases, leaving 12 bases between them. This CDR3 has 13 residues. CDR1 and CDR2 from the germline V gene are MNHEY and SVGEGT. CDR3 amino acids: CASRDMSGYEQYF. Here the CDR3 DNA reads TGTGCCAGCAGGGACATGAGCGGCTACGAGCAGTACTTC.

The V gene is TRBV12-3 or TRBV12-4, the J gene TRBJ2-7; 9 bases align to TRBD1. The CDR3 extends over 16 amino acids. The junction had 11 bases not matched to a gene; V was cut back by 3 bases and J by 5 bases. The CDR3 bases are TGTGCCAGCAGTTTTTTCGGGACAGGGCGTCTCCACGAGCAGTACTTC. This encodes CASSFFGTGRLHEQYF.

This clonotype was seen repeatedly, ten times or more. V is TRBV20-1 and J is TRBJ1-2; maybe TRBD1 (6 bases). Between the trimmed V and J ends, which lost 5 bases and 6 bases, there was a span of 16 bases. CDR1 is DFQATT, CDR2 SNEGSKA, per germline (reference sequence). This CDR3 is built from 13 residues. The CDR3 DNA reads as TGCAGTGCTCGCAACAGGGAATTTGATGGCTACACCTTC. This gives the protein CSARNREFDGYTF.

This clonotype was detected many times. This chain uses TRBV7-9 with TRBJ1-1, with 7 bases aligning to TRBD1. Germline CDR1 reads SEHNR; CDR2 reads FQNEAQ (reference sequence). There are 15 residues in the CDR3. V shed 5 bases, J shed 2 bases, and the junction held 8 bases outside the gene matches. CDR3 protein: CASSHFGTANTEAFF. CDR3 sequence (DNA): TGTGCCAGCAGCCATTTCGGGACAGCCAACACTGAAGCTTTCTTT.

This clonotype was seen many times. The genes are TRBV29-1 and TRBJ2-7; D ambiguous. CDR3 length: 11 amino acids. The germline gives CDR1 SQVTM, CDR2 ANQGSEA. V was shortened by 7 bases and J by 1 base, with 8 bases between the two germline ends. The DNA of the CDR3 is TGCAGCGGTGCAGTATCCTACGAGCAGTACTTC. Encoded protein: CSGAVSYEQYF.

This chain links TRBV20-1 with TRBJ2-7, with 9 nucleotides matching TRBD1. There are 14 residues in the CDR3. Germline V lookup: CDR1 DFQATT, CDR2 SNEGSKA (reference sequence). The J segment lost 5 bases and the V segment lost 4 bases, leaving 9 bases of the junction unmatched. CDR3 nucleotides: TGCAGTGCTATCAGCGGACAGGGGACCCACGAGCAGTACTTC. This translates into CSAISGQGTHEQYF.

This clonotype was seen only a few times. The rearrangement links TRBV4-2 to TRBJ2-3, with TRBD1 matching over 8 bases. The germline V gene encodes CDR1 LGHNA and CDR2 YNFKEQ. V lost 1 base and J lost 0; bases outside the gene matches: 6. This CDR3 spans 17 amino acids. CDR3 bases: TGTGCCAGCAGCCAAGTGGGACGACAGGGGAGCACAGATACGCAGTATTTT. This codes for CASSQVGRQGSTDTQYF.

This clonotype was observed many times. The CDR3 sequence is CASSSHLGLGTDNEQFF. The DNA of the CDR3 is TGTGCCAGCAGCTCCCATTTGGGACTAGGGACTGACAATGAGCAGTTCTTC. The V gene is TRBV5-6, the J gene TRBJ2-1; 8 nucleotides align to TRBD2. Germline V gene sequence: CDR1 SGHDT, CDR2 YYEEEE. The CDR3 sequence is 17 residues long. The junction had 13 bases not matched to a gene; V was cut back by 3 bases and J by 5 bases.

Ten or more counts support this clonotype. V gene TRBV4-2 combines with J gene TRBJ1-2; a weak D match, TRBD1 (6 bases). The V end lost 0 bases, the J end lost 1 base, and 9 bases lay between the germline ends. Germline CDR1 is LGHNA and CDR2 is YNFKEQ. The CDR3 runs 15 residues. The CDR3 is CASSQDTGNNYGYTF. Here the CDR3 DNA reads TGTGCCAGCAGCCAAGATACAGGGAATAACTATGGCTACACCTTC.

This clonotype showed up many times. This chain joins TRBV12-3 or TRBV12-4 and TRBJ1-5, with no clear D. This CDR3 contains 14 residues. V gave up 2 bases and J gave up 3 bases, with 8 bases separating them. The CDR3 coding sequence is TGTGCCAGCAGTTTAAGCAGCTTCAATCAGCCCCAGCATTTT. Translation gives CASSLSSFNQPQHF.